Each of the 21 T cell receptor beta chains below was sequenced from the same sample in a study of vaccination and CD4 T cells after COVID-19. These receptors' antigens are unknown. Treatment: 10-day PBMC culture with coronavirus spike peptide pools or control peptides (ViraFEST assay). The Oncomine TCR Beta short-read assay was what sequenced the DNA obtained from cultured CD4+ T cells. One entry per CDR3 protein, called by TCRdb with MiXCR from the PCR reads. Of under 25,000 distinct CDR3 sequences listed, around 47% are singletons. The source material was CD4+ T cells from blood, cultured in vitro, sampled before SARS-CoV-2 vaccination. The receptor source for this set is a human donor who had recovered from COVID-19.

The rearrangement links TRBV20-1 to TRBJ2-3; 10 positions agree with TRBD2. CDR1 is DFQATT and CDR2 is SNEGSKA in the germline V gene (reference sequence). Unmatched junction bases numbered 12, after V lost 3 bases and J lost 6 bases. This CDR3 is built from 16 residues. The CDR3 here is CSASPSAGGPSDTQYF. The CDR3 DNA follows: TGCAGTGCTAGCCCCTCAGCGGGGGGGCCATCCGATACGCAGTATTTT.

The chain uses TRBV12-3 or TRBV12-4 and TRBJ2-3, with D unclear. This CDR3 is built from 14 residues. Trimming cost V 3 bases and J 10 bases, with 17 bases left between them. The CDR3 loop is CASSLNSREAAQYF. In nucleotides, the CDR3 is TGTGCCAGCAGTTTGAACAGCCGTGAGGCCGCGCAGTATTTT.

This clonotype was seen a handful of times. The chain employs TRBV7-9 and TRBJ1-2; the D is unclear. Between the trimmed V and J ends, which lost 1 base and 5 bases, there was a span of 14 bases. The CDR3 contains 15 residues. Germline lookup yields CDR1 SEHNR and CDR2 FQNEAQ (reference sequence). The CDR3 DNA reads TGTGCCAGCAGCTTAGGGGCGGCGGAGGGATATGGCTACACCTTC. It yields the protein CASSLGAAEGYGYTF.

CDR3 residues: CASSAGLAGVSDEQFF. The DNA for the CDR3 is TGTGCCAGTAGTGCGGGACTAGCGGGAGTCAGCGATGAGCAGTTCTTC. The chain couples TRBV19 to TRBJ2-1, with TRBD2 matching 14 bases. Trimming removed 5 bases from V and 8 bases from J; junction bases left unmatched: 8. This CDR3 comprises 16 residues. The germline V gene encodes CDR1 LNHDA and CDR2 SQIVND (reference sequence). Complete variable domain (other parts from reference TRBV19 and TRBJ2-1): DGGITQSPKYLFRKEGQNVTLSCEQNLNHDAMYWYRQDPGQGLRLIYYSQIVNDFQKGDIAEGYSVSREKKESFPLTVTSAQKNPTAFYLCASSAGLAGVSDEQFFGPGTRLTVL.

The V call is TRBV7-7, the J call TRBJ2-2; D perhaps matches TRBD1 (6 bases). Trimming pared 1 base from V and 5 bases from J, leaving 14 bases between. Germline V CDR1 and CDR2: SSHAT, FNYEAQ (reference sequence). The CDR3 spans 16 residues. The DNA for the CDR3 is TGTGCCAGCAGCTTAGACCGGACAGTCGCAACCGGGGAGCTGTTTTTT. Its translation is CASSLDRTVATGELFF. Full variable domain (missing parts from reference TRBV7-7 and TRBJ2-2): GAGVSQSPRYKVTKRGQDVTLRCDPISSHATLYWYQQALGQGPEFLTYFNYEAQPDKSGLPSDRFSAERPEGSISTLTIQRTEQRDSAMYRCASSLDRTVATGELFFGEGSRLTVL.

The CDR3 loop is CSARVAGGIAVTDTQYF. CDR3 in DNA: TGCAGTGCTAGAGTGGCGGGGGGTATCGCCGTCACAGATACGCAGTATTTT. The V gene is TRBV20-1, the J gene TRBJ2-3; 8 bases align to TRBD2. This CDR3 region has 17 residues. J gave up 2 bases and V 1 base, and 11 bases lay outside the gene matches. Per the germline V gene, CDR1 is DFQATT and CDR2 is SNEGSKA (reference sequence).

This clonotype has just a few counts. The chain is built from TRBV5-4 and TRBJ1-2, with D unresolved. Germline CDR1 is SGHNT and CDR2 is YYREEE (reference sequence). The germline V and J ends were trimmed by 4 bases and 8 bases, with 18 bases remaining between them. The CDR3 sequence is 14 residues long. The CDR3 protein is CASSQPGEGYGYTF. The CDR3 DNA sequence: TGTGCCAGCAGCCAACCCGGGGAAGGATACGGCTACACCTTC. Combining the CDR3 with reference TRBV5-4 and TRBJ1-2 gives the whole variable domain ETGVTQSPTHLIKTRGQQVTLRCSSQSGHNTVSWYQQALGQGPQFIFQYYREEENGRGNFPPRFSGLQFPNYSSELNVNALELDDSALYLCASSQPGEGYGYTFGSGTRLTVV.

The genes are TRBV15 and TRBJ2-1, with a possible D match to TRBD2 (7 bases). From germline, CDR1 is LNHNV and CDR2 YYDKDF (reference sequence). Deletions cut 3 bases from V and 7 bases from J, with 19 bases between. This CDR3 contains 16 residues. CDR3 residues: CATSSPQGGGGNEQFF. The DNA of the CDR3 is TGTGCCACCAGCAGCCCCCAAGGGGGAGGGGGGAATGAGCAGTTCTTC.

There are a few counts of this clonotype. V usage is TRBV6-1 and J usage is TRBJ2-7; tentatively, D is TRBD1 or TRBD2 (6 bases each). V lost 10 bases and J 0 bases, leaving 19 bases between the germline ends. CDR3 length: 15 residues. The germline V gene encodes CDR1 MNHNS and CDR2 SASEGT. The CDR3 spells CATSGARTHSYEQYF. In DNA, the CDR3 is TGTGCCACTTCGGGGGCCAGGACACACTCCTACGAGCAGTACTTC.

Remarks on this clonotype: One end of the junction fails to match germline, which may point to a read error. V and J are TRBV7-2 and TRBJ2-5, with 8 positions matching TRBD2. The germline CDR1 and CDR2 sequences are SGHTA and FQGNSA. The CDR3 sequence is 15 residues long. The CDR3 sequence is CASSVASGPRETQYF. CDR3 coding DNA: TGTGCCAGCAGCGTAGCTAGCGGGCCGCGGGAGACCCAGTACTTC. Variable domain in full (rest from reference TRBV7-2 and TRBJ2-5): GAGVSQSPSNKVTEKGKDVELRCDPISGHTALYWYRQSLGQGLEFLIYFQGNSAPDKSGLPSDRFSAERTGGSVSTLTIQRTQQEDSAVYLCASSVASGPRETQYFGPGTRLLVL.

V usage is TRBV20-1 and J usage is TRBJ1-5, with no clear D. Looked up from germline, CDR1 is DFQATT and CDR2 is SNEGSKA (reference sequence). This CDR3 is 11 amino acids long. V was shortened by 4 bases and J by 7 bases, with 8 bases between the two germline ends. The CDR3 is CSATPTQPQHF. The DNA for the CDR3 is TGCAGTGCTACCCCCACCCAGCCCCAGCATTTT.

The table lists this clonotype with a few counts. This chain's CDR3 is CATSRDTGAGNTIYF. As DNA, the CDR3 is TGTGCCACCAGCAGAGATACGGGGGCTGGAAACACCATATATTTT. The chain couples TRBV15 to TRBJ1-3; a possible D gene is TRBD1 (5 bases). The V end was cut by 0 bases, the J end by 2 bases, with 8 bases between. The V gene's germline CDR1 is LNHNV and CDR2 YYDKDF (reference sequence). The CDR3 consists of 15 residues.

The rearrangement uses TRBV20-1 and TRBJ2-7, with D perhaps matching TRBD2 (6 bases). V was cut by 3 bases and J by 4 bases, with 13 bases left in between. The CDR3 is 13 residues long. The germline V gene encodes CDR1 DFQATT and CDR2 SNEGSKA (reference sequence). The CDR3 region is CSASGGGVYEQYF. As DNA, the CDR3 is TGCAGTGCTAGCGGCGGCGGGGTTTACGAGCAGTACTTC.

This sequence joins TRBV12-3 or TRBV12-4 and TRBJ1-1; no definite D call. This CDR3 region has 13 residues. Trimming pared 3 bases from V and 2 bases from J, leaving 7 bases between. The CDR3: CASSLGGNTEAFF. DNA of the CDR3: TGTGCCAGCAGTTTGGGCGGAAACACTGAAGCTTTCTTT.

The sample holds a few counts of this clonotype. CDR3 protein: CASTLGTGELFF. The CDR3 DNA sequence: TGTGCCAGTACCCTTGGCACCGGGGAGCTGTTTTTT. V gene TRBV6-1 combines with J gene TRBJ2-2; no definite D call. Deletions cut 9 bases from V and 4 bases from J, with 9 bases between. Germline V gene data show CDR1 as MNHNS and CDR2 as SASEGT. This CDR3 region has 12 residues.

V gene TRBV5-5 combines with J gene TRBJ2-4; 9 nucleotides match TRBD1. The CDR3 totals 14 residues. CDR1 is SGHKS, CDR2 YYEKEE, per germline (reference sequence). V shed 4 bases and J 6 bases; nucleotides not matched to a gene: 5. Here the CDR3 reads CASSPGQGGNIQYF. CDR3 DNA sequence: TGTGCCAGCAGCCCGGGACAGGGAGGAAACATTCAGTACTTC.

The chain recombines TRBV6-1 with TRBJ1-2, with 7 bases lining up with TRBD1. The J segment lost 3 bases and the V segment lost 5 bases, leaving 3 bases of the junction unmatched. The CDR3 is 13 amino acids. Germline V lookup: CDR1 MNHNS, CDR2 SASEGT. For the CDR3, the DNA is TGTGCCAGCAGTAAAGACAGGGACTATGGCTACACCTTC. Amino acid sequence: CASSKDRDYGYTF.

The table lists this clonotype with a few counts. Written as DNA, the CDR3 is TGCAGCGTCGGACTAGCGGGAGTTGATACGCAGTATTTT. This translates into CSVGLAGVDTQYF. The chain uses TRBV20-1 and TRBJ2-3; 13 bases map to TRBD2. The V gene's germline CDR1 is DFQATT and CDR2 SNEGSKA (reference sequence). CDR3 size: 13 residues.

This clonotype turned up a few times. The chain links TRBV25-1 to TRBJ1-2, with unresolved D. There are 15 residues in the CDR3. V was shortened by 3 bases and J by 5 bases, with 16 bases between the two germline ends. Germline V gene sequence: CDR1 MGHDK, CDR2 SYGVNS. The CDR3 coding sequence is TGTGCCAGCAGTGACAATGACCTACCCCTTTATGGCTACACCTTC. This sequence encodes CASSDNDLPLYGYTF.

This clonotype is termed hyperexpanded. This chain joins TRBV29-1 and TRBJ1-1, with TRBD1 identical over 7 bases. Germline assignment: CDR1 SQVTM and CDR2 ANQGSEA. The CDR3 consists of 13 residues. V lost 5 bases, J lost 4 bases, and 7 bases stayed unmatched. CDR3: CSVNQGGVTEAFF. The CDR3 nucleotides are TGCAGCGTTAACCAGGGGGGGGTCACTGAAGCTTTCTTT.

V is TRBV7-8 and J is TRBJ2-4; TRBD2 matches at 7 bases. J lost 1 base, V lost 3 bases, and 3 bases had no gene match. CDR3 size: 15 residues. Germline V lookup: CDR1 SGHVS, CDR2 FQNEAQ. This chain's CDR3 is CASSLSGNAKNIQYF. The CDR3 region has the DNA TGTGCCAGCAGCTTGAGCGGGAATGCCAAAAACATTCAGTACTTC.